These 19 T cell receptor beta chains originate from one sample sequenced in a study of CD8 T cells in Susac syndrome. Random hexamers were used to reverse transcribe an amount of about 0.45 to 1 ug RNA. TCRdb used MiXCR to reprocess the immunoSEQ multiplex PCR reads, holding one entry per CDR3 protein. The sample gives nearly 200,000 distinct CDR3 sequences, about 95% of which show up once; approximately 0.093% is in the top ten. Specimen: CD4+ T cells from PBMCs. All receptors come from a human donor with multiple sclerosis.

The V gene is TRBV29-1, the J gene TRBJ1-2; no firm D call. Trimming cost V 4 bases and J 1 base, with 4 bases left between them. The CDR3 length is 11 residues. CDR1 SQVTM and CDR2 ANQGSEA come from the germline V gene. The CDR3 reads CSVVLNYGYTF. Here the CDR3 DNA reads TGCAGCGTTGTGCTTAACTATGGCTACACCTTC.

The chain combines TRBV9 with TRBJ1-5; the D is unclear. Germline loops: CDR1 SGDLS, CDR2 YYNGEE. The CDR3 is 14 amino acids. Trimming stripped 0 bases from V and 5 bases from J, with 9 bases between. The CDR3 sequence: CASSVDGVHQPQHF. CDR3 sequence (DNA): TGTGCCAGCAGCGTAGATGGAGTCCATCAGCCCCAGCATTTT. Looking up the rest from reference TRBV9 and TRBJ1-5 gives the full variable domain: DSGVTQTPKHLITATGQRVTLRCSPRSGDLSVYWYQQSLDQGLQFLIQYYNGEERAKGNILERFSAQQFPDLHSELNLSSLELGDSALYFCASSVDGVHQPQHFGDGTRLSIL.

The chain carries TRBV5-6 and TRBJ1-1; weak D call: TRBD1 (5 bases). Deletions cut 5 bases from V and 5 bases from J, with 13 bases between. Germline lookup yields CDR1 SGHDT and CDR2 YYEEEE. This CDR3 is built from 13 residues. The CDR3 loop is CASRLGQRTEAFF. The CDR3 coding sequence is TGTGCCAGCAGACTGGGGCAGAGAACTGAAGCTTTCTTT.

The gene calls are TRBV5-1 and TRBJ2-7; weak D call: TRBD1 (5 bases). The CDR3 runs to 15 residues. Trimming stripped 1 base from V and 2 bases from J, with 13 bases between. Looked up from germline, CDR1 is SGHRS and CDR2 is YFSETQ. Written as DNA, the CDR3 is TGCGCCAGCAGCTTGACGCAGGGTAGGACCTACGAGCAGTACTTC. This translates into CASSLTQGRTYEQYF.

The V gene is TRBV4-1, the J gene TRBJ2-1; the D gene is possibly TRBD2 (5 bases). Trimming removed 6 bases at V and 5 bases at J, with 14 bases between. This CDR3 region has 14 residues. Germline CDR1 reads MGHRA; CDR2 reads YSYEKL. CDR3 protein: CASRDLRRDNEQFF. For the CDR3, the DNA is TGCGCCAGCAGGGACTTGCGGAGAGACAATGAGCAGTTCTTC.

The chain couples TRBV20-1 to TRBJ2-3, with TRBD2 matching 16 bases. In germline, CDR1 is DFQATT, CDR2 SNEGSKA (reference sequence). The CDR3 covers 16 residues. Unmatched junction bases numbered 9, after V lost 6 bases and J lost 6 bases. CDR3 sequence: CSALGLAGGRFDTQYF. CDR3 nucleotides: TGCAGTGCGCTGGGACTAGCGGGAGGGAGGTTTGATACGCAGTATTTT.

J is TRBJ1-2 and V is TRBV9; D possibly corresponds to TRBD1 (5 bases). The CDR3 contains 12 residues. V was trimmed by 2 bases and J by 4 bases, leaving 6 bases between them. From germline, CDR1 is SGDLS and CDR2 YYNGEE. This chain's CDR3 is CASSVGGYGYTF. The CDR3 nucleotides read TGTGCCAGCAGCGTCGGGGGCTATGGCTACACCTTC.

This chain links TRBV30 with TRBJ2-7; D is possibly TRBD1 or TRBD2 (5 bases each). V lost 3 bases and J lost 2, with 11 bases in between. Germline V lookup: CDR1 GTSNPN, CDR2 SVGIG (reference sequence). This CDR3 region has 13 residues. The CDR3 sequence is CAWSRGVPYEQYF. For the CDR3, the DNA is TGTGCCTGGAGCAGAGGGGTTCCCTACGAGCAGTACTTC.

V is TRBV5-1 and J is TRBJ2-5, with TRBD1 as a possible D gene (5 bases). The germline V and J ends were trimmed by 6 bases and 5 bases, with 17 bases remaining between them. CDR1 is SGHRS, CDR2 YFSETQ, per germline. This CDR3 contains 14 residues. The CDR3 loop is CASMPSATEETQYF. The CDR3, as DNA: TGCGCCAGCATGCCGTCCGCGACAGAGGAGACCCAGTACTTC.

The chain recombines TRBV29-1 with TRBJ1-1, with a weak D call TRBD1 (5 bases). Germline CDR1 is SQVTM and CDR2 is ANQGSEA. Trimming took off 2 bases at V and 11 bases at J, with 18 bases between the two ends. The CDR3 has 13 amino acids. The CDR3 is CSVEPGTVSGAFF. CDR3 DNA: TGCAGCGTTGAACCCGGGACGGTTTCGGGGGCTTTCTTT.

The rearrangement joins TRBV5-6 to TRBJ2-7, with D hard to call. Germline V lookup: CDR1 SGHDT, CDR2 YYEEEE. This CDR3 contains 11 residues. V lost 4 bases to trimming and J lost 3 bases, with 5 bases between them. The CDR3 DNA follows: TGTGCCAGCAGCACAAACTACGAGCAGTACTTC. The encoded protein is CASSTNYEQYF.

The V and J genes are TRBV14 and TRBJ2-7, with a weak D call TRBD2 (5 bases). Looked up from germline, CDR1 is SGHDN and CDR2 is FVKESK. The CDR3 is 12 residues long. With 0 bases removed from V and 7 bases from J, the gap between germline ends came to 7 bases. The chain's CDR3 is CASSQDPGEQYF. CDR3 DNA sequence: TGTGCCAGCAGCCAAGACCCGGGGGAGCAGTACTTC.

The chain carries TRBV24-1 and TRBJ2-3, with D maybe TRBD1 (5 bases). Trimming pared 5 bases from V and 1 base from J, leaving 9 bases between. Germline lookup yields CDR1 KGHDR and CDR2 SFDVKD. The CDR3 loop spans 14 amino acids. Here the CDR3 reads CATSGGRGTDTQYF. CDR3 nucleotide sequence: TGTGCCACCAGTGGGGGCAGGGGCACAGATACGCAGTATTTT.

The V call is TRBV25-1, the J call TRBJ2-7, with TRBD2 as a possible D gene (7 bases). The CDR3 is 16 amino acids. The V and J ends lost 3 bases and 3 bases respectively, with 18 bases between them. Germline V gene lookup returns CDR1 MGHDK and CDR2 SYGVNS. CDR3 sequence: CASSERGRATFYEQYF. For the CDR3, the DNA is TGTGCCAGCAGTGAGCGGGGGCGAGCGACCTTCTACGAGCAGTACTTC.

V is TRBV7-8 and J is TRBJ1-5; TRBD1 matches at 7 bases. This CDR3 has 16 residues. Trimming took 4 bases from V and 9 from J; bases not matched to a gene: 15. Germline V gene data show CDR1 as SGHVS and CDR2 as FQNEAQ. CDR3 nucleotides: TGTGCCAGCAGCTCAGACCTCGACAGGGTGGTGTGGCCCCAGCATTTT. Amino acid sequence: CASSSDLDRVVWPQHF.

Here the CDR3 DNA reads TGTGCCATAACCGGGACAACTCAAGAGACCCAGTACTTC. Translated: CAITGTTQETQYF. V gene TRBV2 combines with J gene TRBJ2-5, with a tentative D call TRBD1 (6 bases). V lost 10 bases and J 2 bases, leaving 14 bases between the germline ends. The CDR3 length is 13 residues. Germline lookup yields CDR1 SNHLY and CDR2 FYNNEI. The complete variable domain, with remaining parts taken from reference TRBV2 and TRBJ2-5, reads EPEVTQTPSHQVTQMGQEVILRCVPISNHLYFYWYRQILGQKVEFLVSFYNNEISEKSEIFDDQFSVERPDGSNFTLKIRSTKLEDSAMYFCAITGTTQETQYFGPGTRLLVL.

V gene TRBV29-1 combines with J gene TRBJ2-3, with 8 bases fitting TRBD2. Germline CDR1 is SQVTM and CDR2 is ANQGSEA. V shed 6 bases, J shed 1 base, and the junction held 6 bases outside the gene matches. The CDR3 spans 14 residues. The CDR3 protein is CSVGGGYGTDTQYF. The CDR3 DNA sequence: TGCAGCGTCGGGGGGGGGTACGGCACAGATACGCAGTATTTT.

The chain has TRBV14 and TRBJ1-2; no clear D. The CDR3 is made up of 12 amino acids. CDR1 is SGHDN, CDR2 FVKESK, per germline. Trimming removed 1 base at V and 8 bases at J, with 8 bases between. The CDR3 is CASSQGLWGYTF. The CDR3 coding sequence is TGTGCCAGCAGCCAAGGCCTGTGGGGCTACACCTTC.

The J gene is TRBJ2-1, the V gene TRBV20-1; 9 positions agree with TRBD2. This CDR3 comprises 13 residues. CDR1 is DFQATT and CDR2 is SNEGSKA in the germline V gene (reference sequence). With 1 base clipped from V and 8 bases from J, the junction kept 3 bases outside the gene matches. The CDR3 DNA reads as TGCAGTGCTAGAGGGATAGCGGGAGATGAGCAGTTCTTC. Amino acids: CSARGIAGDEQFF.